This paragraph reports one TCR beta chain. This specimen belongs to a study of PD-L1 blockade in urothelial cancer. Study context: Blood gave a median around 140,000 T cells.

Indicated time point: peripheral blood 6 weeks after treatment start. Each PCR received spiked synthetic TCR analog templates. Repertoires were generated with immunoSEQ multiplex PCR, while TCRdb's copy carries only in-frame clones and drops some. Of tens of thousands of clones detected, 88% appear once; the ten largest clones hold around 10%. Here the sequenced sample was PBMCs, taken around atezolizumab (anti-PD-L1) treatment. The sequence derives from a man aged 55 to 69 with urothelial cancer.

The CDR3 DNA reads as TGCGCCAGCAGCCAAGTAGCAGAATACGAGCAGTACTTC. Its translation is CASSQVAEYEQYF. The chain employs TRBV4-1 and TRBJ2-7; D uncertain. Trimming removed 1 base from V and 4 bases from J, with 8 bases in between. The CDR3 is 13 residues long. Germline CDR1 MGHRA, CDR2 YSYEKL.